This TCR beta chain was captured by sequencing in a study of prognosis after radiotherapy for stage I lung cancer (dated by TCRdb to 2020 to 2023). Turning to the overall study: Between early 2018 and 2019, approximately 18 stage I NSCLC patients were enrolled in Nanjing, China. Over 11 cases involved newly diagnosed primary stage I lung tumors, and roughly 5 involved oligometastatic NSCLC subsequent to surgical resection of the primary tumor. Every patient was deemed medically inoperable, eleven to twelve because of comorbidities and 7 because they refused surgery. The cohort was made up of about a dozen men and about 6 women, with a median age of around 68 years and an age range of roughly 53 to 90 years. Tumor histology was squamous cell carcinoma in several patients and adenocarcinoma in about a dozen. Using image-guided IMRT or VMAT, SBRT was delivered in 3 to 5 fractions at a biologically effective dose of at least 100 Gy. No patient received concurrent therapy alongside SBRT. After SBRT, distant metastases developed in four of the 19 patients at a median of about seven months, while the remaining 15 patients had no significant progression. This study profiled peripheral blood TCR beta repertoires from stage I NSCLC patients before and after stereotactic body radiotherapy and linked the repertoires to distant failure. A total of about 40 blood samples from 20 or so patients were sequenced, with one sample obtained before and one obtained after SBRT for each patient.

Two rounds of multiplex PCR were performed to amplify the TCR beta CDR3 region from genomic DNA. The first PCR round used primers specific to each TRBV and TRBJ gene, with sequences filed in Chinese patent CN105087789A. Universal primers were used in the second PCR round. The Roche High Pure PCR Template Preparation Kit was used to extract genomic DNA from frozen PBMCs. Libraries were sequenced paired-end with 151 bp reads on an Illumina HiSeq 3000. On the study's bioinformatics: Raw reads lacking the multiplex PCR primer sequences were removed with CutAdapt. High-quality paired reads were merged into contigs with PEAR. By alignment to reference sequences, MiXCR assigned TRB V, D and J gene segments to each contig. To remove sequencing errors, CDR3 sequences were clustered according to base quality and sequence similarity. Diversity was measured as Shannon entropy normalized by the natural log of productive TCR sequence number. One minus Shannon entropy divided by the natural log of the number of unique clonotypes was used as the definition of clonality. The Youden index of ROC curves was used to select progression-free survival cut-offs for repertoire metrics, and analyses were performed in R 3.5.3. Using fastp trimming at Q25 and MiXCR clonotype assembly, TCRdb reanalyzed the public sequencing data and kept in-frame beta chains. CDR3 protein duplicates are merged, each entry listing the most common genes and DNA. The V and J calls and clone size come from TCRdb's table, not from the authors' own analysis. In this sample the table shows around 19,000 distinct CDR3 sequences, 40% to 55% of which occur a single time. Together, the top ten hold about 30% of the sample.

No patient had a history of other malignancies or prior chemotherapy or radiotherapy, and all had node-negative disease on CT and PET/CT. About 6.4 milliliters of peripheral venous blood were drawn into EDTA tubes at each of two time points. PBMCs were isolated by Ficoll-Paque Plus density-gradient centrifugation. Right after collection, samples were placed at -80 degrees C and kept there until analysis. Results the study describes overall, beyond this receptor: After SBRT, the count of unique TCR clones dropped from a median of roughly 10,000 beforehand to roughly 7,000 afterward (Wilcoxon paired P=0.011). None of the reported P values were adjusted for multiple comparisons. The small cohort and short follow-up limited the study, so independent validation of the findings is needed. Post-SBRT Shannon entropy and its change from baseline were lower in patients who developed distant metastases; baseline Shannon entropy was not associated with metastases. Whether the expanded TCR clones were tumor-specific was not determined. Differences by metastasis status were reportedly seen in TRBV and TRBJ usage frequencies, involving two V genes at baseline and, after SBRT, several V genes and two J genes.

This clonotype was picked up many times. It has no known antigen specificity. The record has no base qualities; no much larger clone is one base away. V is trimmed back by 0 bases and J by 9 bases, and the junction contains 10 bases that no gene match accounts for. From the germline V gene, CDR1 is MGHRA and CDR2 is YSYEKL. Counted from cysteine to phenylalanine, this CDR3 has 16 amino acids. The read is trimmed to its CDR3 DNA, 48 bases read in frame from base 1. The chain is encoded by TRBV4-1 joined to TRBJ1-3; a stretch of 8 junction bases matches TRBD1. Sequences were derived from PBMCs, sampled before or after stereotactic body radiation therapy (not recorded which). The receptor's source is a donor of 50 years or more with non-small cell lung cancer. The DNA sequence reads TGCGCCAGCAGCCAAGATATAACAGGGGGAACGAGCACCATATATTTT. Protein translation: CASSQDITGGTSTIYF.